These T cell receptor beta chains were read from a single sample in a study of control samples from healthy donors and cancer patients. Generated by immunoSEQ multiplex PCR, the TCRdb table keeps only in-frame clones and is missing some. The sample lists about 190,000 clones, approximately 91% occurring once. Sequencing was carried out using blood. Receptors originate from a man aged 25 to 40 in good health. The CDR3 runs from the conserved cysteine through the conserved F or W. The order of the fields is clone size, D gene, V gene, J gene, CDR3 protein, CDR3 DNA. D genes are given only for firm matches. The size of a clone is reported for some rows only, either as once, few or many, or as a class for expanded clones.

clone_size: few
d_call: NA
v_call: TRBV21-1
j_call: TRBJ2-7
cdr3_aa: CASSAVCPTMRGGGYEQYF
cdr3_nt: TGTGCCAGCAGCGCCGTATGTCCTACCATGCGGGGGGGCGGGTACGAGCAGTACTTC

clone_size: NA
d_call: NA
v_call: TRBV5-4
j_call: TRBJ1-2
cdr3_aa: CASSLDTRSGYTF
cdr3_nt: TGTGCCAGCAGCTTGGACACGAGGAGTGGCTACACCTTC

clone_size: NA
d_call: NA
v_call: TRBV5-1
j_call: TRBJ1-2
cdr3_aa: CASSFATEDGYTF
cdr3_nt: TGCGCCAGCAGCTTCGCCACTGAGGATGGCTACACCTTC

clone_size: NA
d_call: NA
v_call: TRBV5-1
j_call: TRBJ2-1
cdr3_aa: CASSPRSGALHNEQFF
cdr3_nt: TGCGCCAGCAGCCCCCGGTCCGGGGCCCTCCACAATGAGCAGTTCTTC

clone_size: NA
d_call: TRBD2
v_call: TRBV7-9
j_call: TRBJ2-1
cdr3_aa: CASTFSGGDYNEQFF
cdr3_nt: TGTGCCAGCACCTTTAGCGGGGGGGACTACAATGAGCAGTTCTTC

clone_size: NA
d_call: TRBD1
v_call: TRBV27
j_call: TRBJ2-7
cdr3_aa: CASSMGQARYEQYF
cdr3_nt: TGTGCCAGCAGCATGGGACAGGCCCGCTACGAGCAGTACTTC

clone_size: NA
d_call: NA
v_call: TRBV3-1/TRBV3-2
j_call: TRBJ2-5
cdr3_aa: CASSPSGLQETQYF
cdr3_nt: TGTGCCAGCAGCCCATCGGGCCTCCAAGAGACCCAGTACTTC

clone_size: NA
d_call: NA
v_call: TRBV19
j_call: TRBJ1-3
cdr3_aa: CASSRSIAAGNTIYF
cdr3_nt: TGTGCCAGTAGTAGGTCCATAGCGGCTGGAAACACCATATATTTT

clone_size: NA
d_call: TRBD1
v_call: TRBV19
j_call: TRBJ2-1
cdr3_aa: CASKDRGSYNEQFF
cdr3_nt: TGTGCCAGTAAGGACAGGGGCTCCTACAATGAGCAGTTCTTC

clone_size: NA
d_call: NA
v_call: TRBV2
j_call: TRBJ1-1
cdr3_aa: CASSGTKGAGALNTEAFF
cdr3_nt: TGTGCCAGCAGCGGAACAAAAGGTGCAGGGGCCCTAAACACTGAAGCTTTCTTT